Following are 15 T cell receptor beta chains from one sample sequenced in a study of cytotoxic CD8 clonotypes in ibrutinib-treated CLL. This table comes from immunoSEQ multiplex PCR, and its TCRdb copy is limited to in-frame clones, with some not included. The sample includes approximately 150,000 clones, about 88% of them seen just once. Material: PBMCs, obtained at disease progression, from a patient treated with ibrutinib. The origin of the receptors is a human donor with chronic lymphocytic leukemia.

The sample holds one count of this clone. The chain combines TRBV5-1 with TRBJ2-3, with 12 bases lining up with TRBD2. CDR3 length: 14 amino acids. CDR1 and CDR2 (germline): SGHRS, YFSETQ. The V gene end was trimmed by 7 bases and the J gene end by 4 bases; junction bases not matched to a gene: 4. CDR3 nucleotides: TGCGCCAGCGCAACTAGCGGGAGGTCAGATACGCAGTATTTT. The encoded protein is CASATSGRSDTQYF.

The chain is built from TRBV7-9 and TRBJ1-2; D is perhaps TRBD1 (6 bases). V dropped 3 bases and J dropped 4 bases, with 18 bases sitting between them. Germline CDR1 is SEHNR and CDR2 is FQNEAQ (reference sequence). The CDR3 is 16 residues long. The CDR3 bases are TGTGCCAGCAGCTTCGACCTCTTACAGGGAGCCTATGGCTACACCTTC. This codes for CASSFDLLQGAYGYTF.

The chain combines TRBV5-1 with TRBJ2-4; D not resolved. The CDR3 totals 13 residues. Germline CDR1 is SGHRS and CDR2 is YFSETQ. Deletions cut 4 bases from V and 7 bases from J, with 12 bases between. Here the CDR3 DNA reads TGCGCCAGCAGCCCGGATTCAGCCAACATTCAGTACTTC. Translated: CASSPDSANIQYF.

This sequence joins TRBV2 and TRBJ2-3; possible D gene TRBD2, 6 bases. CDR1 is SNHLY and CDR2 is FYNNEI in the germline V gene. The CDR3 loop spans 17 amino acids. V was clipped by 9 bases and J by 1 base, with 23 bases between them. The CDR3 region has the DNA TGTGCCAGTTCACGTGACAGCCGAATAGCGGGCACAGATACGCAGTATTTT. This codes for CASSRDSRIAGTDTQYF.

The DNA for the CDR3 is TGTGCCAGCAGCTTAGGCCCCCAGGGCTCCTACGAGCAGTACTTC. It encodes CASSLGPQGSYEQYF. The chain has TRBV9 and TRBJ2-7, with D possibly being TRBD1 (5 bases). Germline V gene lookup returns CDR1 SGDLS and CDR2 YYNGEE. V was cut by 4 bases and J by 0 bases, with 14 bases left in between. There are 15 residues in the CDR3.

The genes are TRBV7-9 and TRBJ1-3, with 7 positions matching TRBD1. J was trimmed by 2 bases and V by 1 base; bases with no gene match: 8. The V gene's germline CDR1 is SEHNR and CDR2 FQNEAQ (reference sequence). The CDR3 contains 17 residues. CDR3 sequence reads: CASSLVWTGKTGNTIYF. CDR3 DNA sequence: TGTGCCAGCAGCTTAGTCTGGACAGGCAAAACTGGAAACACCATATATTTT. The full variable domain, with the rest looked up from reference TRBV7-9 and TRBJ1-3, is DTGVSQNPRHKITKRGQNVTFRCDPISEHNRLYWYRQTLGQGPEFLTYFQNEAQLEKSRLLSDRFSAERPKGSFSTLEIQRTEQGDSAMYLCASSLVWTGKTGNTIYFGEGSWLTVV.

This clone was observed a few times. V usage is TRBV19 and J usage is TRBJ1-5; D is ambiguous. This CDR3 has 14 amino acids. Germline V CDR1 and CDR2: LNHDA, SQIVND (reference sequence). Trimming took off 1 base at V and 5 bases at J, with 9 bases between the two ends. CDR3 in DNA: TGTGCCAGTAGTATAGTCGAGCCTCATCAGCCCCAGCATTTT. This codes for CASSIVEPHQPQHF.

The CDR3 loop reads CASSSYRGPYTEAFF. The DNA of the CDR3 is TGTGCCAGCAGCTCGTACAGGGGGCCGTACACTGAAGCTTTCTTT. J is TRBJ1-1 and V is TRBV7-2, with TRBD1 identical over 9 bases. The CDR3 has 15 amino acids. Germline values: CDR1 SGHTA, CDR2 FQGNSA. With 4 bases clipped from V and 3 bases from J, the junction kept 6 bases outside the gene matches.

This chain connects TRBV18 to TRBJ1-1; the D gene is possibly TRBD1 (6 bases). With 2 bases removed from V and 8 bases from J, the gap between germline ends came to 15 bases. The CDR3 spans 14 residues. Germline V gene lookup returns CDR1 KGHSH and CDR2 LQKENI. For the CDR3, the DNA is TGTGCCAGCTCACCAGAAGGGGGGTCTAGGGAAGCTTTCTTT. Translating gives CASSPEGGSREAFF. Based on the CDR3 plus reference TRBV18 and TRBJ1-1, the full variable domain is NAGVMQNPRHLVRRRGQEARLRCSPMKGHSHVYWYRQLPEEGLKFMVYLQKENIIDESGMPKERFSAEFPKEGPSILRIQQVVRGDSAAYFCASSPEGGSREAFFGQGTRLTVV.

This clone occurred once. The V and J genes are TRBV4-3 and TRBJ1-2; unclear D gene. The CDR3 covers 15 residues. In germline, CDR1 is LGHNA, CDR2 YSLEER. The V and J ends lost 0 bases and 4 bases respectively, with 12 bases between them. CDR3 DNA sequence: TGCGCCAGCAGCCAAGAACTTTATTGGGCCTATGGCTACACCTTC. Encoded protein: CASSQELYWAYGYTF.

The genes are TRBV29-1 and TRBJ2-1; 9 nucleotides align to TRBD2. V was pared by 6 bases and J by 8 bases, with 8 bases of the junction left unmatched. The germline V gene encodes CDR1 SQVTM and CDR2 ANQGSEA. The CDR3 totals 13 residues. In DNA, the CDR3 is TGCAGCGTCAGCGGGAGGAGGAATGATGAGCAGTTCTTC. It encodes CSVSGRRNDEQFF.

The chain joins TRBV9 to TRBJ2-2, with 7 bases fitting TRBD2. The CDR3 runs to 16 residues. Germline CDR1 SGDLS, CDR2 YYNGEE. V gave up 1 base and J gave up 4 bases; unmatched junction bases: 7. The CDR3 sequence is CASSVTIGGTTGELFF. In DNA form, the CDR3 reads TGTGCCAGCAGCGTAACAATCGGGGGGACCACCGGGGAGCTGTTTTTT.

V usage is TRBV7-9 and J usage is TRBJ1-1; TRBD1 aligns across 8 bases. Per the germline V gene, CDR1 is SEHNR and CDR2 is FQNEAQ (reference sequence). The CDR3 runs 15 residues. Germline trimming cut 1 base from V and 6 bases from J; bases unmatched to any gene: 7. The CDR3 DNA reads TGTGCCAGCAGCTTAGTAGACAGGGGAGTACCTGAAGCTTTCTTT. This codes for CASSLVDRGVPEAFF.

V usage is TRBV4-2 and J usage is TRBJ2-7; D is possibly TRBD1 or TRBD2 (5 bases each). Germline V CDR1 and CDR2: LGHNA, YNFKEQ. This CDR3 region has 19 residues. Trimming removed 3 bases at V and 1 base at J, with 25 bases between. As DNA, the CDR3 is TGTGCCAGCAGCCAGGACACCGGGACGCCTCGGACCCTTTCCTACGAGCAGTACTTC. Translation: CASSQDTGTPRTLSYEQYF.

This chain links TRBV5-4 with TRBJ1-1, with 8 bases identical to TRBD1. The CDR3 sequence is 20 residues long. Looked up from germline, CDR1 is SGHNT and CDR2 is YYREEE (reference sequence). V lost 4 bases, J lost 0 bases, and 20 bases stayed unmatched. The CDR3 sequence is CASSPPWTGTLLNMNTEAFF. The DNA for the CDR3 is TGTGCCAGCAGCCCCCCATGGACAGGGACTTTGTTAAACATGAACACTGAAGCTTTCTTT. Drawing the rest from reference TRBV5-4 and TRBJ1-1, the complete variable domain is ETGVTQSPTHLIKTRGQQVTLRCSSQSGHNTVSWYQQALGQGPQFIFQYYREEENGRGNFPPRFSGLQFPNYSSELNVNALELDDSALYLCASSPPWTGTLLNMNTEAFFGQGTRLTVV.